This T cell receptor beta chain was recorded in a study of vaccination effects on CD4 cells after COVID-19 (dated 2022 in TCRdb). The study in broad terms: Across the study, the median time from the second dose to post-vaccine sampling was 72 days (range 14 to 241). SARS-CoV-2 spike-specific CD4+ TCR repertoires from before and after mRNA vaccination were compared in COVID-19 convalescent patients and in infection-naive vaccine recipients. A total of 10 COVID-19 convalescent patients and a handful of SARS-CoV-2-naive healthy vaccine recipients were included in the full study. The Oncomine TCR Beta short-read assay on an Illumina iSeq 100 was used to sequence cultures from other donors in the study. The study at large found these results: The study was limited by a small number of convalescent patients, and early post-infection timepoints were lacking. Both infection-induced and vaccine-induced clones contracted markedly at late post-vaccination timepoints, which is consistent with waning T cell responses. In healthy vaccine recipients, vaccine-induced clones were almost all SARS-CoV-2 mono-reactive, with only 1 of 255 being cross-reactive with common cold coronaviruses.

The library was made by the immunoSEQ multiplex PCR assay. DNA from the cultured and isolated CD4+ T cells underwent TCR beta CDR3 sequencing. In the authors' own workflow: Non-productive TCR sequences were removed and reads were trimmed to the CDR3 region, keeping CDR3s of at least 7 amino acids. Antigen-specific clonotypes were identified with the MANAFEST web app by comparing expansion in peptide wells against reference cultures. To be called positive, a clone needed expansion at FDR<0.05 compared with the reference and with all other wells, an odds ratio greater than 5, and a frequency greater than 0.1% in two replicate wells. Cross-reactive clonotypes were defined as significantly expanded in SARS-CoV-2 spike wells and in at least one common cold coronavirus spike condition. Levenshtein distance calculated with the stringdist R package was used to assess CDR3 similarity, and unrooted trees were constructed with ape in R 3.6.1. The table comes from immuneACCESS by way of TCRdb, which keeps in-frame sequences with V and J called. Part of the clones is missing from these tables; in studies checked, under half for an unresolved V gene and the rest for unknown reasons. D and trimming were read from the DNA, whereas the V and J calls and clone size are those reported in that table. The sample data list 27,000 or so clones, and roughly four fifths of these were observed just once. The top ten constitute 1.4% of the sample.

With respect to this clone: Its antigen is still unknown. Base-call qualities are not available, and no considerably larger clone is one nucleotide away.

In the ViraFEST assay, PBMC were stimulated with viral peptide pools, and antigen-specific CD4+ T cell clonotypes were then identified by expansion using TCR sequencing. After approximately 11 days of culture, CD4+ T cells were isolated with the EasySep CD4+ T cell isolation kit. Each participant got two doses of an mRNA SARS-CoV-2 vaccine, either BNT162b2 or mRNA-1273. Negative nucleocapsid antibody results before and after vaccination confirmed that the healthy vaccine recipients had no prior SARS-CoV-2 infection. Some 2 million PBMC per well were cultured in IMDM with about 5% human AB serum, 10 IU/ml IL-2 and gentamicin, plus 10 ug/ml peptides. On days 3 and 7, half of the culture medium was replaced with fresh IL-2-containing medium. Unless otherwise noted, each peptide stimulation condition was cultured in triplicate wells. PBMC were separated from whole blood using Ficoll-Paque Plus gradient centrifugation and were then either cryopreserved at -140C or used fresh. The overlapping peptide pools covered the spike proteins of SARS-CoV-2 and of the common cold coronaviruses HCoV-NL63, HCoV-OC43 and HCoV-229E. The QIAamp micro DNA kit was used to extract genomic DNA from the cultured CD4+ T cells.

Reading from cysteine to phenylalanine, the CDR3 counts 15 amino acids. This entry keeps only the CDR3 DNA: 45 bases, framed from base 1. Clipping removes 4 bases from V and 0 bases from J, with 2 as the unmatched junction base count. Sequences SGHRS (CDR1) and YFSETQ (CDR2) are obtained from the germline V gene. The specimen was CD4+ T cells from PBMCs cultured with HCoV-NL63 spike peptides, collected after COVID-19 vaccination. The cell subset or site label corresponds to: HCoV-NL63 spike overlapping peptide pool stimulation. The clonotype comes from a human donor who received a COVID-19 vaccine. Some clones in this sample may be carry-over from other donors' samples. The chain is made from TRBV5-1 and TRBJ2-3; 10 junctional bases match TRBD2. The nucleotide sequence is TGCGCCAGCAGCCTTAGCGGGGGGAGCACAGATACGCAGTATTTT. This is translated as CASSLSGGSTDTQYF.